Here is one TCR beta chain with its context. This specimen comes from a study of technical replicates of blood from a few donors. Germline V CDR1 and CDR2: SGHRS, YFSETQ. The CDR3 is made up of 14 amino acids. V lost 3 bases and J lost 2, with 10 bases in between. TCRdb keeps only in-frame clones here, not all; method: immunoSEQ multiplex PCR. The data show over 70,000 clones, with roughly 94% seen just once and around 0.36% held by the top ten. Input material: T cells isolated from PBMCs. The source is a human donor in good health. The genes are TRBV5-1 and TRBJ2-3, with D tentatively TRBD1 (5 bases). In DNA form, the CDR3 reads TGCGCCAGCAGCTCCCCAGGGATCACAGATACGCAGTATTTT. It translates to CASSSPGITDTQYF.